This passage covers 28 T cell receptor beta chains from one sample sequenced in a study of cytomegalovirus exposure and HLA in healthy donors. Both 60 Vbeta primers and 13 Jbeta primers went into the PCR. Profiling relied on immunoSEQ multiplex PCR, and the TCRdb table lists in-frame clones only, not all of them. The repertoire holds 100,000 to 130,000 clones, roughly 73% seen once, with roughly 8.2% in the top ten. The sequencing input was PBMCs. The receptor set was obtained from a man between 25 and 39 years old in good health and CMV-seronegative.

The CDR3 DNA reads as TGTGCCAGCAGAAGCCCGGGAGGCGGCACAGATACGCAGTATTTT. Translated, it gives CASRSPGGGTDTQYF. V and J are TRBV27 and TRBJ2-3; TRBD2 agrees at 7 bases. The CDR3 is 15 amino acids. Germline V CDR1 and CDR2: MNHEY, SMNVEV (reference sequence). V trimming: 6 bases; J trimming: 1 base; junction bases outside the gene matches: 7.

The rearrangement uses TRBV9 and TRBJ2-7, with a weak D call TRBD2 (6 bases). The CDR3 totals 14 residues. With 4 bases removed from V and 1 base from J, the gap between germline ends came to 12 bases. Germline V CDR1 and CDR2: SGDLS, YYNGEE. In DNA, the CDR3 is TGTGCCAGCAGCCCTGGGACTGCTTCCTACGAGCAGTACTTC. This encodes CASSPGTASYEQYF. The variable domain in full, with the rest retrieved from reference TRBV9 and TRBJ2-7, is DSGVTQTPKHLITATGQRVTLRCSPRSGDLSVYWYQQSLDQGLQFLIQYYNGEERAKGNILERFSAQQFPDLHSELNLSSLELGDSALYFCASSPGTASYEQYFGPGTRLTVT.

The V and J genes are TRBV5-8 and TRBJ2-7; D gene uncertain. Germline CDR1 SGHTS, CDR2 YDEGEE. Between the trimmed V and J ends, which lost 2 bases and 1 base, there was a span of 13 bases. The CDR3 is 15 residues long. The CDR3 here is CASSFPQEVSYEQYF. CDR3 sequence (DNA): TGTGCCAGCAGCTTCCCCCAAGAGGTATCCTACGAGCAGTACTTC.

The chain couples TRBV28 to TRBJ1-5, with D maybe TRBD1 (6 bases). The CDR3 spans 13 residues. Germline values: CDR1 MDHEN, CDR2 SYDVKM. The CDR3 nucleotides are TGTGTAAGCTCGGGCAGGGGAGATCAGCCCCAGCATTTT. Encoded protein: CVSSGRGDQPQHF.

The gene calls are TRBV2 and TRBJ1-3; D unclear. Germline CDR1 and CDR2: SNHLY and FYNNEI. V shed 8 bases and J shed 4 bases, with 15 bases lying between them. The CDR3 is made up of 14 amino acids. In DNA form, the CDR3 reads TGTGCCAGCTCGGGATCGGTGGTCGGAAACACCATATATTTT. Amino acids: CASSGSVVGNTIYF.

This clone was found a few times. This chain uses TRBV5-4 with TRBJ2-1; D possibly corresponds to TRBD1 (6 bases). The CDR3 spans 17 residues. Trimming pared 1 base from V and 0 bases from J, leaving 14 bases between. The germline CDR1 and CDR2 sequences are SGHNT and YYREEE (reference sequence). The CDR3 nucleotides are TGTGCCAGCAGCTTGAGTAAGGGGGACCTCTCCTACAATGAGCAGTTCTTC. Translated: CASSLSKGDLSYNEQFF.

The chain is built from TRBV2 and TRBJ1-2, with 7 bases lining up with TRBD1. Unmatched junction bases numbered 13, after V lost 6 bases and J lost 3 bases. The CDR3 runs to 16 residues. Germline assignment: CDR1 SNHLY and CDR2 FYNNEI. The CDR3 protein is CASSASIPQGDYGYTF. The DNA of the CDR3 is TGTGCCAGCAGCGCCTCCATCCCCCAGGGGGACTATGGCTACACCTTC.

J is TRBJ1-5 and V is TRBV10-1; TRBD1 might be the D (6 bases). V gave up 2 bases and J gave up 5 bases, with 10 bases separating them. This CDR3 has 14 amino acids. CDR1 WNHNN and CDR2 SYGVQD come from the germline V gene (reference sequence). The chain's CDR3 is CASSEAGEHQPQHF. The DNA of the CDR3 is TGCGCCAGCAGTGAGGCAGGGGAGCATCAGCCCCAGCATTTT.

This chain connects TRBV28 to TRBJ1-4, with 7 bases matching TRBD1. Germline assignment: CDR1 MDHEN and CDR2 SYDVKM. The trim removed 6 bases at V and 8 bases at J, leaving 12 bases unmatched. The CDR3 sequence is 15 residues long. This chain's CDR3 is CASRSNRGNREKLFF. The CDR3 DNA is TGTGCCAGCAGATCCAACAGGGGTAATAGGGAAAAACTGTTTTTT.

The V gene is TRBV7-2, the J gene TRBJ2-1; 9 nucleotides line up with TRBD2. V lost 4 bases and J lost 4; bases outside the gene matches: 5. The length of the CDR3 is 15 residues. Germline CDR1 is SGHTA and CDR2 is FQGNSA. CDR3 sequence (DNA): TGTGCCAGCAGCTCGCGGGGGGGGGTATACAATGAGCAGTTCTTC. Residues: CASSSRGGVYNEQFF.

The rearrangement links TRBV2 to TRBJ1-4; 8 nucleotides agree with TRBD1. Germline trimming cut 6 bases from V and 5 bases from J; bases unmatched to any gene: 11. Per the germline V gene, CDR1 is SNHLY and CDR2 is FYNNEI. The CDR3 spans 16 residues. The DNA of the CDR3 is TGTGCCAGCAGGCCAGGGGGCTTTGGATTAAATGAAAAACTGTTTTTT. It translates to CASRPGGFGLNEKLFF.

The chain links TRBV28 to TRBJ2-7; 12 nucleotides line up with TRBD2. V shed 5 bases and J 1 base; nucleotides not matched to a gene: 6. CDR1 and CDR2 (germline): MDHEN, SYDVKM. This CDR3 comprises 16 residues. CDR3 bases: TGTGCCAGCAGTAACTCTGGACTAGCGGGATCCTACGAGCAGTACTTC. It translates to CASSNSGLAGSYEQYF.

The V and J genes are TRBV4-1 and TRBJ1-4, with 8 nucleotides matching TRBD1. This CDR3 region has 16 residues. CDR1 is MGHRA and CDR2 is YSYEKL in the germline V gene. The J segment lost 5 bases and the V segment lost 0 bases, leaving 5 bases of the junction unmatched. DNA for the CDR3: TGCGCCAGCAGCCAAGATCAGGGGGCAGGGAATGAAAAACTGTTTTTT. Protein sequence: CASSQDQGAGNEKLFF.

V and J are TRBV6-6 and TRBJ2-1, with 10 bases identical to TRBD2. With 0 bases clipped from V and 7 bases from J, the junction kept 6 bases outside the gene matches. Per germline, CDR1 MNHNY and CDR2 SVGAGI (reference sequence). This CDR3 region has 16 residues. CDR3 nucleotides: TGTGCCAGCAGTTACTCAGGTAGCGGGGGGTTGAATGAGCAGTTCTTC. Amino acids: CASSYSGSGGLNEQFF.

This chain uses TRBV6-5 with TRBJ2-3; 8 positions agree with TRBD1. Germline values: CDR1 MNHEY, CDR2 SVGAGI. Losses at the gene ends were 2 bases for V and 3 bases for J; bases not matched to a gene: 7. The CDR3 is made up of 16 amino acids. The CDR3 DNA reads TGTGCCAGCAGTTACGATGGGACAGGTGGAACAGATACGCAGTATTTT. This codes for CASSYDGTGGTDTQYF.

In DNA form, the CDR3 reads TGTGCCAGCAGCGCCTCAGGGTTGCAGTACTTC. The encoded protein is CASSASGLQYF. V and J are TRBV7-9 and TRBJ2-7; possibly TRBD1 for D (5 bases). The CDR3 contains 11 residues. With 5 bases removed from V and 9 bases from J, the gap between germline ends came to 11 bases. The germline gives CDR1 SEHNR, CDR2 FQNEAQ (reference sequence).

CDR3 region: CASRALGREDIQYF. The CDR3 DNA sequence: TGTGCCAGCAGGGCCCTCGGGCGGGAGGACATTCAGTACTTC. The chain carries TRBV6-1 and TRBJ2-4; TRBD2 matches at 8 bases. Looked up from germline, CDR1 is MNHNS and CDR2 is SASEGT. V trimming: 6 bases; J trimming: 8 bases; junction bases outside the gene matches: 9. The CDR3 is 14 amino acids.

The chain couples TRBV19 to TRBJ1-5; 9 nucleotides agree with TRBD1. The germline gives CDR1 LNHDA, CDR2 SQIVND (reference sequence). V dropped 6 bases and J dropped 3; count of bases not matched to a gene: 9. There are 16 residues in the CDR3. CDR3 sequence reads: CASSPWDRDDNQPQHF. The CDR3 DNA reads TGTGCCAGTAGCCCCTGGGACAGGGATGACAATCAGCCCCAGCATTTT.

This clone was observed a single time. The genes are TRBV27 and TRBJ2-7; 7 nucleotides line up with TRBD1. This CDR3 comprises 14 residues. V lost 4 bases, J lost 5 bases, and 8 bases stayed unmatched. CDR1 and CDR2 (germline): MNHEY, SMNVEV (reference sequence). CDR3 sequence reads: CASSSTGYRNEQYF. CDR3 sequence (DNA): TGTGCCAGCAGTTCGACAGGGTATAGGAACGAGCAGTACTTC.

This chain uses TRBV5-4 with TRBJ1-5, with a possible D match to TRBD1 (5 bases). V was trimmed by 3 bases and J by 1 base, leaving 8 bases between them. Per germline, CDR1 SGHNT and CDR2 YYREEE (reference sequence). The length of the CDR3 is 14 residues. CDR3 DNA: TGTGCCAGCAGCTCCGGGGGGAGCAATCAGCCCCAGCATTTT. This sequence encodes CASSSGGSNQPQHF.

This chain joins TRBV18 and TRBJ1-3; D uncertain. The germline V gene encodes CDR1 KGHSH and CDR2 LQKENI. Trimming took off 2 bases at V and 4 bases at J, with 3 bases between the two ends. The CDR3 has 12 amino acids. CDR3 residues: CASSPEGNTIYF. The CDR3 DNA is TGTGCCAGCTCACCAGAGGGAAACACCATATATTTT. The full variable domain, in which reference TRBV18 and TRBJ1-3 provide the parts outside the CDR3, is NAGVMQNPRHLVRRRGQEARLRCSPMKGHSHVYWYRQLPEEGLKFMVYLQKENIIDESGMPKERFSAEFPKEGPSILRIQQVVRGDSAAYFCASSPEGNTIYFGEGSWLTVV.

This sequence joins TRBV6-1 and TRBJ2-1; TRBD1 might be the D (6 bases). The CDR3 loop spans 15 amino acids. Germline CDR1 reads MNHNS; CDR2 reads SASEGT. Between the trimmed V and J ends, which lost 2 bases and 7 bases, there was a span of 15 bases. CDR3 bases: TGTGCCAGCAGTGAATCGGTGGGGGCGACGAATGAGCAGTTCTTC. Amino acids: CASSESVGATNEQFF.

This clone was observed a handful of times. The rearrangement uses TRBV19 and TRBJ2-7; D perhaps matches TRBD1 (6 bases). Looked up from germline, CDR1 is LNHDA and CDR2 is SQIVND (reference sequence). The CDR3 runs to 15 residues. With 3 bases removed from V and 7 bases from J, the gap between germline ends came to 19 bases. The CDR3 sequence is CASSMWATGVEEQYF. CDR3 nucleotides: TGTGCCAGTAGTATGTGGGCGACAGGAGTGGAGGAGCAGTACTTC.

There are a few counts of this clone. The genes are TRBV28 and TRBJ1-4; 9 bases map to TRBD1. CDR1 and CDR2 from the germline V gene are MDHEN and SYDVKM. J was trimmed by 2 bases and V by 2 bases; bases with no gene match: 3. CDR3 length: 16 amino acids. The chain's CDR3 is CASSLGTGSTNEKLFF. DNA for the CDR3: TGTGCCAGCAGTTTAGGGACAGGGTCGACTAATGAAAAACTGTTTTTT.

The chain joins TRBV2 to TRBJ2-5; 10 positions match TRBD2. The germline CDR1 and CDR2 sequences are SNHLY and FYNNEI. The CDR3 length is 16 residues. V shed 4 bases and J 5 bases; nucleotides not matched to a gene: 10. The CDR3 spells CASSAGLAGERETQYF. CDR3 bases: TGTGCCAGCAGTGCCGGGCTAGCGGGAGAACGGGAGACCCAGTACTTC.

This chain uses TRBV5-6 with TRBJ2-5; 13 positions agree with TRBD2. The J call is doubtful: the DNA matches TRBJ2-7 better. Germline assignment: CDR1 SGHDT and CDR2 YYEEEE. CDR3 length equals 19 residues. CDR3 nucleotides: TGTGCCAGCAGCTTGGTGACTAGCGGGAGGTGGGACTACTCCTACGAGCAGTACTTC. Amino acid sequence: CASSLVTSGRWDYSYEQYF.

This clone was seen only once. The rearrangement joins TRBV7-9 to TRBJ2-5, with 10 bases identical to TRBD1. The CDR3 has 16 amino acids. From germline, CDR1 is SEHNR and CDR2 FQNEAQ (reference sequence). The junction had 8 bases not matched to a gene; V was cut back by 5 bases and J by 2 bases. The CDR3 DNA sequence: TGTGCCAGCAGCGGGTGGGACAGGGGAGAGCAAGAGACCCAGTACTTC. It translates to CASSGWDRGEQETQYF.

This clone was found a few times. The genes are TRBV7-9 and TRBJ1-1; 8 nucleotides match TRBD1. CDR1 and CDR2 (germline): SEHNR, FQNEAQ (reference sequence). V shed 5 bases, J shed 8 bases, and the junction held 16 bases outside the gene matches. The CDR3 is made up of 16 amino acids. The CDR3 region has the DNA TGTGCCAGCAGCCCCGGGACAGGAGTGCCACTATCGGAAGCTTTCTTT. Translated: CASSPGTGVPLSEAFF. The whole variable domain, filled in from reference TRBV7-9 and TRBJ1-1, reads DTGVSQNPRHKITKRGQNVTFRCDPISEHNRLYWYRQTLGQGPEFLTYFQNEAQLEKSRLLSDRFSAERPKGSFSTLEIQRTEQGDSAMYLCASSPGTGVPLSEAFFGQGTRLTVV.